The TCR beta chain under discussion was sequenced for a study of shared clonotypes between healthy human individuals. Assay used: immunoSEQ multiplex PCR; TCRdb lists only in-frame clones, some missing. The sample yields 2 million or so clones, 85% to 95% seen once. The specimen sequenced was naive CD4+ T cells sorted from blood. Specified subset: CD45RA+ positively selected. The origin of this receptor is a man between 18 and 35 years old in good health.

The CDR3 DNA sequence: TGTGCCAGCAGCTCACAGGGTGGGAAAAACATTCAGTACTTC. Translating gives CASSSQGGKNIQYF. The chain recombines TRBV6-5 with TRBJ2-4; tentatively, D is TRBD1 (6 bases). CDR3 length: 14 residues. The ends were cut back, 6 bases at V and 4 bases at J, with 13 bases in the middle. Germline V gene lookup returns CDR1 MNHEY and CDR2 SVGAGI.